The clone carrying this T cell receptor beta chain was picked up one time. Its antigen is as yet unknown. The data are from a study of T cell clonotyping in hematopoietic cell transplantation. The CDR3 runs 17 residues. The germline V gene encodes CDR1 SQVTM and CDR2 ANQGSEA. V was trimmed by 8 bases and J by 1 base, leaving 26 bases between them. Overall study results and limits: At the given depth, recipient repertoires were over 95% de novo clonotypes.

Method: immunoSEQ multiplex PCR; TCRdb's copy keeps in-frame clones and lacks some. This sample has more than 7,000 clones, with approximately 85% found just once. The TCR was taken from a female patient in her 30s who had an allogeneic stem cell transplant, so the T cells may come from the graft donor. Some clones in this sample may be carry-over from other donors' samples. The chain links TRBV29-1 to TRBJ1-1; the D gene is possibly TRBD1 (6 bases). Here the sequenced sample was PBMCs, taken 180 days after allogeneic stem cell transplant. The CDR3: CSQEAWTDIKTNTEAFF. The DNA for the CDR3 is TGCAGCCAAGAAGCGTGGACAGACATAAAGACGAACACTGAAGCTTTCTTT.